This entry concerns a single TCR beta chain. Its target is unknown. The CDR3 totals 15 residues. CDR1 is MNHEY and CDR2 is SMNVEV in the germline V gene (reference sequence). The J segment lost 7 bases and the V segment lost 2 bases, leaving 5 bases of the junction unmatched. Every TCR beta cDNA library bore unique molecular identifiers. T cells numbering roughly 0.95 to 10 million yielded roughly 0.5 million cDNA molecules. TCRdb ran MiXCR on the PCR reads and lists one entry per CDR3 protein. The table lists roughly 650,000 distinct CDR3 sequences, approximately 59% of them singletons, with about 11% in the top ten. These data belong to a study of post-analysis software for immune sequencing data. The wider study: Progressive-relapsing, secondary progressive and relapsing-remitting multiple sclerosis were among the disease courses included.

Regarding the study as a whole: TRBV5-6, TRBV5-1 and TRBV20-1 belonged to a set of five TRBV segments that were more frequent in patients than controls. Comparison with controls showed significantly lower normalized Chao1 diversity in multiple sclerosis patients. The authors found that F measure strongly co-clustered same-batch samples.

This TCR was sampled from a girl aged 2 to 10 with multiple sclerosis. The rearrangement links TRBV27 to TRBJ2-1; TRBD1 matches 10 bases. Specimen: blood. CDR3 region: CASSLGTGARNEQFF. The CDR3 DNA follows: TGTGCCAGCAGTTTAGGGACAGGGGCTCGGAATGAGCAGTTCTTC.